This T cell receptor (beta chain) appears in the sequencing data of a study of control samples from healthy donors and cancer patients. The CDR3 spans 16 residues. Deletions cut 5 bases from V and 0 bases from J, with 14 bases between. Germline V lookup: CDR1 MDHEN, CDR2 SYDVKM. Here immunoSEQ multiplex PCR was the method, and the copy in TCRdb shows in-frame clones only, minus some. Found here are about 95,000 clones, around four fifths of them singletons; the top ten hold roughly 18%. Sequences were obtained from blood. J is TRBJ1-5 and V is TRBV28, with a weak D call TRBD1 (5 bases). The clonotype originates from a man aged 25 to 40 in good health. DNA for the CDR3: TGTGCCAGCAGTACCTCGGAGGGACTTAGCAATCAGCCCCAGCATTTT. Translating it yields CASSTSEGLSNQPQHF.